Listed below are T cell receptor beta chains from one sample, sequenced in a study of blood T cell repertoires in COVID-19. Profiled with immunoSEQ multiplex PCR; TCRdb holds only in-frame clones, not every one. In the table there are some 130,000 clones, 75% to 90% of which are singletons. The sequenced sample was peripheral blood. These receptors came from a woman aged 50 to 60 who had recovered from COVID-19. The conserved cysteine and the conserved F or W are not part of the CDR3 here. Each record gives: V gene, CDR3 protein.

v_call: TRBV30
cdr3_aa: AWNGGIFTEAF

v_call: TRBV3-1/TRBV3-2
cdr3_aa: ASSQGTGGYNQPQH

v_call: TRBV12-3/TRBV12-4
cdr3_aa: ASSLARDTEAF

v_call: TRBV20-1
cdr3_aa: SASSIGPRDYGYT

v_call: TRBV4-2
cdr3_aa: ASSRDRAEAF

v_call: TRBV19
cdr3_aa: ASNRGQGSHEQY

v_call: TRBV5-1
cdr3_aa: ASSLRGRAGDSSPLH

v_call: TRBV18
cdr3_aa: ASSPTDPEYYGYT

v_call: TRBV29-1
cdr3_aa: SAGREKLF

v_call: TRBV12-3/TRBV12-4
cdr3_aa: ASSPQGDTEAF

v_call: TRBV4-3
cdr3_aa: ASSQKGLAGVGYNEQF

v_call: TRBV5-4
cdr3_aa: ASSWGRDTGELF

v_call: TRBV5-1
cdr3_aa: ASSPGPQGAYEQY

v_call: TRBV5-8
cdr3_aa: ASSPEGGNTIY

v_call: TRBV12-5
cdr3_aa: ASGLTVTGSGANVLT

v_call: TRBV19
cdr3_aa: ASSIIFSGDTEAF

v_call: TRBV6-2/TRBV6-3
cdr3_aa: ASSYRRNGQGSTDTQY

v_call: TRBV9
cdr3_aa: ASSSQGAFGNTIY

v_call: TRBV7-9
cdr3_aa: ASSPMTGAISNQPQH

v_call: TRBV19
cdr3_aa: ASSSGQGNSPLH

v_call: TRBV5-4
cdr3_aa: ASSFSGQDSYEQY

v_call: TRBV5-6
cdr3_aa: ASRALRGEQF

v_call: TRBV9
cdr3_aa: ASSPTGVQQETQY